The 29 T cell receptor beta chains below were found in one sample sequenced in a study of T cell repertoires in cytomegalovirus infection. No antigens are known for them. TCRdb re-called the reads with MiXCR, one entry per CDR3 protein. This table has about a million distinct CDR3 sequences, 30% to 40% appearing once. This specimen consisted of cultured CD8+ T cells from PBMCs, obtained from culture after CMV antigen stimulation. The source of these receptors is a human donor in good health (CMV status not recorded). Some clones in this sample may be carry-over from other donors' samples.

V is TRBV28 and J is TRBJ2-1; weak D call: TRBD1 (6 bases). The CDR3 is made up of 12 amino acids. V lost 5 bases and J lost 15, with 17 bases in between. Germline V lookup: CDR1 MDHEN, CDR2 SYDVKM. The DNA of the CDR3 is TGTGCCAGCAGTATGAAGGGGCAGGGGTTGTTCTTC. Translation gives CASSMKGQGLFF. The variable domain in full, with the rest retrieved from reference TRBV28 and TRBJ2-1, is DVKVTQSSRYLVKRTGEKVFLECVQDMDHENMFWYRQDPGLGLRLIYFSYDVKMKEKGDIPEGYSVSREKKERFSLILESASTNQTSMYLCASSMKGQGLFFGPGTRLTVL.

This clonotype was detected once. The chain joins TRBV27 to TRBJ2-3; D possibly corresponds to TRBD1 (5 bases). Trimming took off 0 bases at V and 6 bases at J, with 13 bases between the two ends. The CDR3 loop spans 15 amino acids. Germline V gene lookup returns CDR1 MNHEY and CDR2 SMNVEV (reference sequence). The CDR3 sequence: CASSLSSGISDTQYF. DNA for the CDR3: TGTGCCAGCAGTTTATCCTCAGGGATTTCGGATACGCAGTATTTT.

The sample holds many counts of this clonotype. This chain uses TRBV7-8 with TRBJ2-7; D not resolved. The V and J ends lost 1 base and 2 bases respectively, with 9 bases between them. CDR3 length equals 14 residues. The V gene's germline CDR1 is SGHVS and CDR2 FQNEAQ. This chain's CDR3 is CASSLEVVTYEQYF. The CDR3 nucleotides are TGTGCCAGCAGCTTAGAGGTGGTTACCTACGAGCAGTACTTC.

This chain uses TRBV12-3 or TRBV12-4 with TRBJ1-2; TRBD1 aligns across 7 bases. J was trimmed by 4 bases and V by 7 bases; bases with no gene match: 6. The CDR3 covers 13 residues. The CDR3 sequence is CASTQGDGYGYTF. The CDR3 DNA reads as TGTGCCAGCACCCAGGGGGACGGCTATGGCTACACCTTC.

The CDR3: CAISEWGEGNQPQHF. The DNA for the CDR3 is TGTGCCATCAGTGAGTGGGGGGAGGGAAATCAGCCCCAGCATTTT. The chain links TRBV10-3 to TRBJ1-5, with TRBD1 as a possible D gene (5 bases). V was pared by 1 base and J by 4 bases, with 11 bases between. Germline lookup yields CDR1 ENHRY and CDR2 SYGVKD. The CDR3 totals 15 residues.

The chain combines TRBV12-3 or TRBV12-4 with TRBJ2-2; D possibly corresponds to TRBD1 (6 bases). V was clipped by 8 bases and J by 7 bases, with 11 bases between them. The CDR3 covers 12 residues. Here the CDR3 DNA reads TGTGCCAGCTGCCAGGGGAGCGGGGAGCTGTTTTTT. Protein sequence: CASCQGSGELFF.

At least ten counts were recorded for this clonotype. This chain connects TRBV7-9 to TRBJ2-5; D tentatively reads TRBD1 or TRBD2 (5 bases each). CDR3 length equals 15 residues. Germline CDR1 and CDR2: SEHNR and FQNEAQ (reference sequence). V lost 6 bases and J lost 3, with 17 bases in between. In nucleotides, the CDR3 is TGTGCCAGCAGACATAGAGGAAGGGGAGAAGAGACCCAGTACTTC. Amino acid sequence: CASRHRGRGEETQYF. The entire variable domain, with the rest obtained from reference TRBV7-9 and TRBJ2-5, is as follows: DTGVSQNPRHKITKRGQNVTFRCDPISEHNRLYWYRQTLGQGPEFLTYFQNEAQLEKSRLLSDRFSAERPKGSFSTLEIQRTEQGDSAMYLCASRHRGRGEETQYFGPGTRLLVL.

CDR3 residues: CASSFNRGNSPLHF. The DNA for the CDR3 is TGTGCCAGCAGCTTTAACAGGGGAAATTCACCCCTCCACTTT. The V call is TRBV13, the J call TRBJ1-6; 7 bases fit TRBD1. Germline-derived CDR1 and CDR2 are PRHDT and FYEKMQ (reference sequence). This CDR3 is 14 amino acids long. V shed 3 bases and J 7 bases; nucleotides not matched to a gene: 3.

This clonotype was recorded many times. The chain combines TRBV20-1 with TRBJ1-5; the match to TRBD1 covers 9 bases. Germline-derived CDR1 and CDR2 are DFQATT and SNEGSKA (reference sequence). The CDR3 is 14 amino acids. V lost 4 bases to trimming and J lost 2 bases; unmatched junction nucleotides: 3. CDR3 nucleotide sequence: TGCAGTGCTACCTGGACAGGGGGCAATCAGCCCCAGCATTTT. Amino acid sequence: CSATWTGGNQPQHF.

This clonotype was found many times. The V gene is TRBV10-1, the J gene TRBJ2-3; 7 nucleotides align to TRBD2. CDR3 length: 13 amino acids. The trim removed 6 bases at V and 2 bases at J, leaving 2 bases unmatched. Germline V lookup: CDR1 WNHNN, CDR2 SYGVQD (reference sequence). In nucleotides, the CDR3 is TGCGCCAGCAGCGGGGGGAACACAGATACGCAGTATTTT. Translating gives CASSGGNTDTQYF.

This clonotype was seen more than once but under ten times. The rearrangement joins TRBV12-3 or TRBV12-4 to TRBJ1-6, with a weak D call TRBD1 (6 bases). This CDR3 has 17 residues. The V end lost 3 bases, the J end lost 9 bases, and 21 bases lay between the germline ends. This CDR3 is CASSFGVGDRPSSPLHF. CDR3 sequence (DNA): TGTGCCAGCAGTTTCGGAGTTGGTGACAGGCCTAGTTCACCCCTCCACTTT.

This clonotype has more than one count but fewer than ten. The V gene is TRBV9, the J gene TRBJ2-3; D is perhaps TRBD2 (6 bases). The CDR3 spans 15 residues. With 3 bases removed from V and 2 bases from J, the gap between germline ends came to 13 bases. CDR1 and CDR2 (germline): SGDLS, YYNGEE. CDR3 nucleotide sequence: TGTGCCAGCAGCGCCGGGGGATCGTTCACAGATACGCAGTATTTT. This encodes CASSAGGSFTDTQYF.

The V and J genes are TRBV7-8 and TRBJ1-4; 11 nucleotides match TRBD1. V lost 2 bases and J lost 1; bases outside the gene matches: 9. The CDR3 loop spans 19 amino acids. Germline V gene lookup returns CDR1 SGHVS and CDR2 FQNEAQ. CDR3 DNA: TGTGCCAGCAGCTTAAGGGCGAGGACAGGGGGCAGAACTAATGAAAAACTGTTTTTT. Translating gives CASSLRARTGGRTNEKLFF.

A few counts support this clonotype. The rearrangement uses TRBV9 and TRBJ2-5, with D unclear. The germline V gene encodes CDR1 SGDLS and CDR2 YYNGEE. V was clipped by 0 bases and J by 2 bases, with 11 bases between them. This CDR3 is 15 amino acids long. The CDR3 protein is CASSVGQRPQETQYF. CDR3 nucleotide sequence: TGTGCCAGCAGCGTAGGGCAGCGCCCACAAGAGACCCAGTACTTC.

The rearrangement links TRBV2 to TRBJ1-4, with D hard to call. This CDR3 contains 14 residues. Germline lookup yields CDR1 SNHLY and CDR2 FYNNEI. Trimming left V 4 bases short and J 0 bases short, with 6 bases between. CDR3 nucleotide sequence: TGTGCCAGCAGTGGGGATACAACTAATGAAAAACTGTTTTTT. It encodes CASSGDTTNEKLFF.

There are a few counts of this clonotype. This sequence joins TRBV20-1 and TRBJ1-2, with D uncertain. V lost 5 bases, J lost 8 bases, and 9 bases lay in between. The germline gives CDR1 DFQATT, CDR2 SNEGSKA (reference sequence). This CDR3 spans 10 amino acids. The CDR3 sequence is CSADPRGYTF. Written as DNA, the CDR3 is TGCAGTGCTGACCCCCGCGGCTACACCTTC.

The chain combines TRBV27 with TRBJ2-7, with a possible D match to TRBD1 (5 bases). The CDR3 loop spans 14 amino acids. Germline CDR1 and CDR2: MNHEY and SMNVEV (reference sequence). Trimming removed 0 bases from V and 3 bases from J, with 9 bases in between. The CDR3 coding sequence is TGTGCCAGCAGTTTATCGGGGCGGATCTACGAGCAGTACGTC. Translated: CASSLSGRIYEQYV.

Concerning this clonotype: Here the CDR3 omits its conserved ending phenylalanine or tryptophan, so a read error is the likely source. The V call is TRBV7-4, the J call TRBJ2-2; perhaps D is TRBD1 or TRBD2 (5 bases each). Between the trimmed V and J ends, which lost 5 bases and 0 bases, there was a span of 25 bases. Germline V lookup: CDR1 SGHVT, CDR2 SQSDAQ. CDR3 length equals 20 residues. CDR3 loop: CASSPLSGSPGRSNTGELFS. The CDR3 coding sequence is TGTGCCAGCAGCCCCCTATCGGGGTCCCCGGGACGGTCGAACACCGGGGAGCTGTTTTCT.

This clonotype appeared many times. CDR3 sequence: CASSFQGAFGGELFF. The CDR3 region has the DNA TGTGCCAGCAGCTTTCAGGGGGCGTTCGGCGGGGAGCTGTTTTTT. V and J are TRBV7-3 and TRBJ2-2; 8 bases align to TRBD1. With 3 bases clipped from V and 7 bases from J, the junction kept 7 bases outside the gene matches. From germline, CDR1 is SGHTA and CDR2 FQGTGA. This CDR3 has 15 amino acids.

The genes are TRBV5-6 and TRBJ2-1, with 7 bases aligning to TRBD2. The CDR3 is made up of 15 amino acids. The germline V gene has CDR1 SGHDT and CDR2 YYEEEE. V was pared by 0 bases and J by 6 bases, with 6 bases of the junction left unmatched. The DNA for the CDR3 is TGTGCCAGCAGCTTGGGTTGGAGCGGGGCCAATGAGCAGTTCTTC. Its translation: CASSLGWSGANEQFF.

Only a few counts were recorded for this clonotype. This chain joins TRBV5-1 and TRBJ2-1; TRBD2 might be the D (5 bases). CDR3 size: 18 residues. Germline assignment: CDR1 SGHRS and CDR2 YFSETQ. Trimming left V 0 bases short and J 6 bases short, with 22 bases between. The CDR3 sequence: CASSLDPTGVVSVNEQFF. The CDR3 DNA follows: TGCGCCAGCAGCTTGGATCCGACCGGGGTAGTGTCGGTCAATGAGCAGTTCTTC.

This clonotype has at least ten counts. The chain recombines TRBV12-3 or TRBV12-4 with TRBJ2-5; TRBD1 or TRBD2 may be the D gene (6 bases each). The V and J ends lost 7 bases and 5 bases respectively, with 17 bases between them. This CDR3 has 14 amino acids. CDR3 loop: CASTLGGGPETQYF. DNA of the CDR3: TGTGCCAGCACGCTAGGAGGGGGGCCGGAGACCCAGTACTTC.

The chain has TRBV10-3 and TRBJ2-7, with D hard to call. CDR3 size: 13 residues. From germline, CDR1 is ENHRY and CDR2 SYGVKD. The ends were cut back, 0 bases at V and 5 bases at J, with 8 bases in the middle. CDR3 loop: CAISESTRDEQYV. The CDR3 bases are TGTGCCATCAGTGAGTCGACTCGGGACGAGCAGTACGTC.

Comment on this clonotype: Compared with germline, one end of the junction differs, possibly owing to a read error. V is TRBV20-1 and J is TRBJ2-2; 10 bases map to TRBD2. This CDR3 has 16 residues. The germline CDR1 and CDR2 sequences are DFQATT and SNEGSKA (reference sequence). The CDR3 region has the DNA TGCAGTGCTAGAGAAAGGACTAGCGGACTCACCGGGGAGCTGGTTTTT. This encodes CSARERTSGLTGELVF.

Remarks on this clonotype: A much larger clone lies a single base off, so this may be a read error. This rearrangement joins TRBV7-2 to TRBJ1-2, with D possibly being TRBD1 (6 bases). Looked up from germline, CDR1 is SGHTA and CDR2 is FQGNSA. The CDR3 has 15 residues. CDR3 sequence (DNA): TGTTCCAGCAGCTTAGAACCCCAGGGGAACTATGGCTACACCTTC. Translated: CSSSLEPQGNYGYTF.

The V gene is TRBV7-9, the J gene TRBJ2-7, with D uncertain. The CDR3 has 15 residues. Trimming cost V 1 base and J 5 bases, with 15 bases left between them. Germline loops: CDR1 SEHNR, CDR2 FQNEAQ (reference sequence). CDR3 DNA sequence: TGTGCCAGCAGCTTAGTGGTGACCGGCCCCCACGAGCAGTACTTC. It yields the protein CASSLVVTGPHEQYF.

This clonotype was detected only a few times. The CDR3 here is CASSFSTTGEETQYF. DNA for the CDR3: TGCGCCAGCAGCTTTAGTACCACGGGGGAAGAGACCCAGTACTTC. The chain is built from TRBV5-1 and TRBJ2-5; tentatively, D is TRBD2 (6 bases). CDR1 SGHRS and CDR2 YFSETQ come from the germline V gene. V was pared by 2 bases and J by 3 bases, with 14 bases between. The CDR3 extends over 15 amino acids.

The V gene is TRBV13, the J gene TRBJ1-5; TRBD1 aligns across 8 bases. Germline values: CDR1 PRHDT, CDR2 FYEKMQ (reference sequence). Trimming cost V 0 bases and J 1 base; bases outside gene matches: 2. CDR3 length equals 16 residues. The CDR3 DNA reads TGTGCCAGCAGCTTAGGAGGGGACAGGAGCAATCAGCCCCAGCATTTT. Translating it yields CASSLGGDRSNQPQHF. The full variable domain, completed using reference TRBV13 and TRBJ1-5, is AAGVIQSPRHLIKEKRETATLKCYPIPRHDTVYWYQQGPGQDPQFLISFYEKMQSDKGSIPDRFSAQQFSDYHSELNMSSLELGDSALYFCASSLGGDRSNQPQHFGDGTRLSIL.

The V and J genes are TRBV12-5 and TRBJ2-3, with 15 bases lining up with TRBD2. Per germline, CDR1 LGHNT and CDR2 FRNRAP. The CDR3 runs 19 residues. The V and J ends lost 3 bases and 5 bases, in that order; junction bases with no gene match: 12. CDR3 amino acids: CASGFVLERTSGGEDTQYF. The CDR3 DNA follows: TGTGCTAGTGGTTTCGTACTGGAACGGACTAGCGGGGGGGAAGATACGCAGTATTTT.